The rows below give T cell receptor beta chains drawn from one sample of a study of shared clonotypes between healthy human individuals. Clones were sequenced by immunoSEQ multiplex PCR, and TCRdb holds only the in-frame ones, with some missing. This table has 2 million or so clones, approximately 95% appearing once. The sample taken for sequencing was naive CD4+ T cells sorted from blood. These receptors came from a man between 18 and 35 years old in good health. Both conserved end residues are part of each CDR3. Fields, in order: V gene, J gene, CDR3 protein.

V: TRBV28; J: TRBJ1-1; CDR3: CASTQNTEAFF
V: TRBV18; J: TRBJ1-3; CDR3: CASSRRQGDSGNTIYF
V: TRBV7-2; J: TRBJ1-1; CDR3: CASSQATGITEAFF
V: TRBV19; J: TRBJ2-7; CDR3: CASSETGVLSEQYF
V: TRBV5-1; J: TRBJ1-2; CDR3: CASSLEQLYGYTF
V: TRBV2; J: TRBJ2-3; CDR3: CASSGGAGGTDTQYF
V: TRBV2; J: TRBJ2-7; CDR3: CASSKNRVAYEQYF
V: TRBV25-1; J: TRBJ1-4; CDR3: CASSEFGTAREKLFF
V: TRBV5-3; J: TRBJ2-2; CDR3: CARSFTSGGQSGELFF
V: TRBV7-2; J: TRBJ1-5; CDR3: CASSLTVGTGPDQPQHF
V: TRBV15; J: TRBJ2-2; CDR3: CATSGQGAVGELFF
V: TRBV6-1; J: TRBJ2-3; CDR3: CASSAGTGSTDTQYF
V: TRBV11-3; J: TRBJ2-7; CDR3: CASSADSFGEQYF
V: TRBV19; J: TRBJ1-6; CDR3: CASRRRQDNSPLHF
V: TRBV6-1; J: TRBJ1-5; CDR3: CASSEARGSWGPPQHF
V: TRBV6-1; J: TRBJ2-7; CDR3: CASDNTDRAPYEQYF
V: TRBV6-1; J: TRBJ2-7; CDR3: CASRKTGAYEQYF
V: TRBV9; J: TRBJ2-2; CDR3: CASSVAGENTGELFF
V: TRBV18; J: TRBJ2-5; CDR3: CASSVIAGTRETQYF
V: TRBV2; J: TRBJ2-2; CDR3: CASRRQGDTGELFF
V: TRBV5-1; J: TRBJ1-4; CDR3: CASSLASGDGEKLFF
V: TRBV6-1; J: TRBJ2-7; CDR3: CASSAREHYEQYF
V: TRBV6-6; J: TRBJ2-5; CDR3: CASSSLDSLAQYF
V: TRBV6-5; J: TRBJ1-2; CDR3: CATSFPAGYGYTF
V: TRBV5-1; J: TRBJ2-1; CDR3: CASRPGTDYNEQFF
V: TRBV27; J: TRBJ1-2; CDR3: CARSTGGSGYTF
V: TRBV27; J: TRBJ2-7; CDR3: CASSLFGGAVYEQYF
V: TRBV25-1; J: TRBJ1-2; CDR3: CASSAGQAAGYTF
V: TRBV19; J: TRBJ2-2; CDR3: CASSTLLGQSGELFF
V: TRBV7-6; J: TRBJ2-3; CDR3: CASSFGRADTQYF
V: TRBV6-4; J: TRBJ1-6; CDR3: CASSDAGADPPLHF
V: TRBV27; J: TRBJ2-5; CDR3: CASSTGQGARETQYF
V: TRBV6-6; J: TRBJ2-7; CDR3: CASSYSRQGAPYEQYF
V: TRBV4-1; J: TRBJ2-1; CDR3: CASSPGTGNNEQFF
V: TRBV27; J: TRBJ2-2; CDR3: CASMNGRGNTGELFF
V: TRBV5-8; J: TRBJ1-6; CDR3: CASSTNRGRRVRSPLHF
V: TRBV5-4; J: TRBJ2-7; CDR3: CASSFGDRKHF
V: TRBV6-5; J: TRBJ2-7; CDR3: CASSLLAGARGEQYF
V: TRBV27; J: TRBJ1-5; CDR3: CASSRDPNQPQHF
V: TRBV15; J: TRBJ1-3; CDR3: CATSRDLVSGNTIYF
V: TRBV11-2; J: TRBJ1-5; CDR3: CASSLLTGGNQPQHF
V: TRBV10-2; J: TRBJ2-5; CDR3: CARPGTSGNLGETQYF
V: TRBV6-6; J: TRBJ2-7; CDR3: CASKKVDRSPYEQYF
V: TRBV4-1; J: TRBJ2-4; CDR3: CASSRFRGAKNIQYF
V: TRBV18; J: TRBJ2-3; CDR3: CASSPPRTGADTQYF
V: TRBV18; J: TRBJ1-2; CDR3: CASSPGQERNGYTF
V: TRBV7-2; J: TRBJ1-5; CDR3: CASSQPGRTFAQHF
V: TRBV29-1; J: TRBJ1-3; CDR3: CSCNSGNTIYF
V: TRBV7-9; J: TRBJ1-2; CDR3: CASSLDRGLEGYTF
V: TRBV7-7; J: TRBJ2-5; CDR3: CASSLARATGLETQYF
V: TRBV6-1; J: TRBJ2-2; CDR3: CASSVGGKGTGELFF